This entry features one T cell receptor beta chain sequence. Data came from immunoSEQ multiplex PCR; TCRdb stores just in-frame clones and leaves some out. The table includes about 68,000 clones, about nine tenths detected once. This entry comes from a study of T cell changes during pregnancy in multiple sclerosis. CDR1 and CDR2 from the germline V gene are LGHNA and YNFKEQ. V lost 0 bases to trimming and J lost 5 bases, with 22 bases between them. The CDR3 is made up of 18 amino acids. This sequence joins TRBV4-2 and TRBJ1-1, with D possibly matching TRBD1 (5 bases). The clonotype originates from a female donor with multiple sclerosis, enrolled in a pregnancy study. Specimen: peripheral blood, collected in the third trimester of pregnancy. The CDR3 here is CASSQEPGRGTLGTEAFF. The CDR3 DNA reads TGTGCCAGCAGCCAAGAACCAGGGAGAGGGACTCTAGGGACTGAAGCTTTCTTT.